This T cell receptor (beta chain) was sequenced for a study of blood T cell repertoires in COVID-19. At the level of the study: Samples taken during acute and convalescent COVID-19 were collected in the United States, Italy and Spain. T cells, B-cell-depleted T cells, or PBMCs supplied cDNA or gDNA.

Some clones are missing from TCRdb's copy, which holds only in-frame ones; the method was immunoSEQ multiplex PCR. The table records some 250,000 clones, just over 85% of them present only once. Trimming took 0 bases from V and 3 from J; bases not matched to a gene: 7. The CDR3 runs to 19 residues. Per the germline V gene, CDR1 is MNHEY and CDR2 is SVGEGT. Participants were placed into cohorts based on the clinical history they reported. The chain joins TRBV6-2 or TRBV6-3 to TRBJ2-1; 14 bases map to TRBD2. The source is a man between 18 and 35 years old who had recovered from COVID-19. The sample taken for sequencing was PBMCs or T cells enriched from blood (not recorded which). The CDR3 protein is CASSYSLGLAGGNYNEQFF. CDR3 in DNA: TGTGCCAGCAGTTACTCGTTAGGACTAGCGGGGGGAAACTACAATGAGCAGTTCTTC.